These 3 T cell receptor beta chains came from one sample sequenced in a study of T cells in Graves' hyperthyroidism and ophthalmopathy. Amplification of TCR beta CDR3 regions used RNA as the template. With the HTBI primer set, the TCR CDR3 went through a first round of RT-PCR. From the multiplex PCR reads, TCRdb called clonotypes with MiXCR, one entry per CDR3 protein. The sample includes 350,000 to 400,000 distinct CDR3 sequences, under 20% of them seen just once. The sample comprised blood. The source of these receptors is a woman under 30 with Graves' hyperthyroidism.

This clonotype appeared many times. V is TRBV10-3 and J is TRBJ1-6, with D perhaps matching TRBD1 (6 bases). Trimming took off 9 bases at V and 7 bases at J, with 13 bases between the two ends. There are 13 residues in the CDR3. Germline V gene data show CDR1 as ENHRY and CDR2 as SYGVKD. In DNA, the CDR3 is TGTGCCATTTCAGGGGACCTAAATTCACCCCTCCACTTT. The encoded protein is CAISGDLNSPLHF.

Only a few counts were recorded for this clonotype. The V gene is TRBV10-3, the J gene TRBJ1-2; 9 bases are shared with TRBD1. The CDR3 has 13 residues. The ends lost 6 bases at V and 6 bases at J; junction bases unmatched: 5. Germline lookup yields CDR1 ENHRY and CDR2 SYGVKD. The CDR3 coding sequence is TGTGCCATCAGCTCGGGACAGGGAAATGGCTACACCTTC. The encoded protein is CAISSGQGNGYTF.

The gene calls are TRBV7-3 and TRBJ2-2; 11 bases are a match to TRBD1. The CDR3 totals 16 residues. V gave up 5 bases and J gave up 5 bases; unmatched junction bases: 7. The germline gives CDR1 SGHTA, CDR2 FQGTGA. The CDR3 DNA is TGTGCCAGCAGCCTCGGACAGGGGGCGCGAACCGGGGAGCTGTTTTTT. This gives the protein CASSLGQGARTGELFF.